This entry is about one T cell receptor (beta chain). Its antigen remains unidentified. The entry originates in a study of a mutant IDH1 vaccine in newly diagnosed glioma. Study-level points and caveats: A vaccine-induced immune response developed in roughly 93% of the patients.

Some clones are missing from TCRdb's copy, which holds only in-frame ones; the method was immunoSEQ multiplex PCR. This table has under 45,000 clones, approximately 84% appearing once. The germline V and J ends were trimmed by 2 bases and 5 bases, with 4 bases remaining between them. CDR1 is KGHSH and CDR2 is LQKENI in the germline V gene. The CDR3 sequence is 12 residues long. Time point defined: week 23, last vaccination. In every dose of vaccine, 300 ug of mutant IDH1 20-mer peptide was given alongside topical imiquimod. This sample comprised PBMCs, obtained from a glioma patient whose treatment included an IDH1 peptide vaccine. The V gene is TRBV18, the J gene TRBJ2-1; D is uncertain. The receptor comes from a woman between 18 and 29 years old with glioma. Some clones in this sample may be carry-over from other donors' samples. CDR3 loop: CASSPGNNEQFF. CDR3 nucleotide sequence: TGTGCCAGCTCACCAGGGAACAATGAGCAGTTCTTC.